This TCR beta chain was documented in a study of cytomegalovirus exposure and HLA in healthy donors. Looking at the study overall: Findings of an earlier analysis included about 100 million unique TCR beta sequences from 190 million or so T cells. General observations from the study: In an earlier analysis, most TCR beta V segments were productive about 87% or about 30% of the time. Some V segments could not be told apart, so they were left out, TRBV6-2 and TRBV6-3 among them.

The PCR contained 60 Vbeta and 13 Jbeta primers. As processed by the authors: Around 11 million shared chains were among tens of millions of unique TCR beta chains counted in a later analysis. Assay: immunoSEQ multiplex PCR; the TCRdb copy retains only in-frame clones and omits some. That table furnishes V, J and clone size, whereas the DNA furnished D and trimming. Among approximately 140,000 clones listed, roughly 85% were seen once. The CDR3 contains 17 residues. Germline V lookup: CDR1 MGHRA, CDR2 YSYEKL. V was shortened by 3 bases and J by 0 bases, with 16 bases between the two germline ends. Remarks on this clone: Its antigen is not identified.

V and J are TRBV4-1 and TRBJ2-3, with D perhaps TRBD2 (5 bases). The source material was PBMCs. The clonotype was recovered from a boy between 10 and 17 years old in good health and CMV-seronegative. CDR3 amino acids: CASSQPKDFASTDTQYF. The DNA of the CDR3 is TGCGCCAGCAGCCAGCCTAAGGACTTCGCTAGCACAGATACGCAGTATTTT.